This record concerns one T cell receptor (beta chain) sequence. The antigen remains unidentified. Method: immunoSEQ multiplex PCR; TCRdb's copy keeps in-frame clones and lacks some. In the table there are about 2.1 million clones, just over 90% of which are singletons. Trimming removed 4 bases from V and 1 base from J, with 11 bases in between. CDR3 length: 14 amino acids. Germline loops: CDR1 SGHVS, CDR2 FQNEAQ. This entry comes from a study of shared clonotypes between healthy human individuals. Broader study findings: Naive CD4 clonotypes were shared across a handful of donors at about 5%. The authors expected sequencing depth to affect clonotype sharing among donors. Depth was large, yet rarefaction showed that sorted-subset sequencing was incomplete.

CD45RO-negative, CCR7-positively selected cells formed the naive CD8 fraction, excluding terminally differentiated effector memory CD45RA+ cells. The specimen sequenced was naive CD8+ T cells from PBMCs. This receptor was obtained from a man younger than 35 in good health. Some clones in this sample may be carry-over from other donors' samples. This chain uses TRBV7-8 with TRBJ2-7; D is unclear. Written as DNA, the CDR3 is TGTGCCAGCAGCTCCCGAGGCGGTTCCTACGAGCAGTACTTC. Its translation: CASSSRGGSYEQYF.